This T cell receptor beta chain was documented in a study of blood T cells in healthy people across ages. Points from the study as a whole: The unsorted PBMCs prevented any conclusive comparison of naive versus antigen-experienced cells. Among T cells, TCR beta diversity per million cells dropped roughly linearly as age rose.

The amount of total RNA extracted per sample was at least 5.5 micrograms. The CDR3 totals 13 residues. Trimming pared 6 bases from V and 5 bases from J, leaving 14 bases between. CDR1 and CDR2 from the germline V gene are DFQATT and SNEGSKA (reference sequence). Worth noting for this clonotype: Its specificity is unknown. A much larger clone lies one base from this, so it may be a read error.

Sample-barcoded 5' priming and a J-beta primer mix drove a second PCR of about 7 to 12 cycles. The authors tagged each cDNA molecule using a template-switch adaptor with 12 random nucleotides. TCRdb called the 5' RACE reads again in MiXCR, with one record for every CDR3 protein. Altogether about 1.6 million distinct CDR3 sequences are present, 30% to 40% being singletons, with the ten largest covering over 9%. This chain joins TRBV20-1 and TRBJ2-1; the D gene is possibly TRBD1 (5 bases). The sequencing input was blood. This receptor was obtained from a woman aged 30 to 39 in good health. CDR3 in amino acids: CSAVGHQHNEQFF. The CDR3 DNA follows: TGCAGTGCAGTAGGACACCAGCACAATGAGCAGTTCTTC.